This T cell receptor (beta chain) came from a study of T cell clonotyping in hematopoietic cell transplantation. Findings and caveats of the study: No sorting was done, leaving CD4 and CD8 contributions mixed. Few recipient clonotypes overlapped donors; over 95% were de novo at given depth. Higher Inverse Simpson Index values in graft donor and pretransplant recipient predicted broader posttransplant TCR diversity.

J lost 4 bases, V lost 3 bases, and 4 bases had no gene match. Germline CDR1 SGHAT, CDR2 FQDESV (reference sequence). This CDR3 contains 16 residues. Sequencing used immunoSEQ multiplex PCR; TCRdb keeps in-frame clones, though not all of them. This table has over 9,500 clones, under 75% appearing once. As for this clone: Its specificity is unknown.

This material consisted of peripheral blood mononuclear cells, taken 180 days after allogeneic stem cell transplant. This receptor was identified in a male patient between 60 and 69 years old who had an allogeneic stem cell transplant from an unrelated donor, so the T cells may come from the graft donor. Some clones in this sample may be carry-over from other donors' samples. The chain uses TRBV11-1 and TRBJ2-3, with 13 bases fitting TRBD2. The CDR3 spells CASSFTSGRAPDTQYF. The CDR3 coding sequence is TGTGCCAGCAGCTTTACTAGCGGGAGGGCCCCAGATACGCAGTATTTT.